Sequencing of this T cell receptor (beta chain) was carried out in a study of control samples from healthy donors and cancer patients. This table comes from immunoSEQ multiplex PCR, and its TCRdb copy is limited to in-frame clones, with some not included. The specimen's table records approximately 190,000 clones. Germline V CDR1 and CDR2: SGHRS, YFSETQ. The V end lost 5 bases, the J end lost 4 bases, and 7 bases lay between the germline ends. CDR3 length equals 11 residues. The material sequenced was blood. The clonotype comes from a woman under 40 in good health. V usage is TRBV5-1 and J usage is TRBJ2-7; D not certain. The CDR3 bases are TGCGCCAGCAGGGAAGGTTACGAGCAGTACTTC. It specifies CASREGYEQYF.